The clone carrying this TCR beta chain was detected only a few times. What it recognizes is unknown. The data derive from a study of vaccination and CD4 T cells after COVID-19. Study overall: Researchers treated control cultures with a CEFX pool, an HIV-1 Nef pool, or no peptide. Study-level points and caveats: Within convalescent individuals, 304 out of 307 vaccine-specific clones proved to be spike mono-reactive.

The sample's treatment: approximately 9-day PBMC culture with coronavirus spike peptide pools or control peptides (ViraFEST assay). Peptide-pool expansion of antigen-specific T cells preceded TCR sequencing in ViraFEST. Peptide pools at approximately 10 ug/ml, together with 7.5 to 10 IU/ml IL-2, were added to cultures of approximately 2 million PBMCs per well. CD4+ T cells that had been cultured provided DNA sequenced with the Oncomine TCR Beta short-read assay. TCRdb redid the calling of the PCR reads with MiXCR, one entry per CDR3 protein. The table has some 22,000 distinct CDR3 sequences, around 68% seen once. Sample: CD4+ T cells from blood, cultured in vitro, taken before SARS-CoV-2 vaccination. The receptor's source is a human donor who received a COVID-19 vaccine.

The CDR3, as DNA: TGTGCCAGCAGTTATGGGCAGGGCAGAAACACCGGGGAGCTGTTTTTT. This sequence encodes CASSYGQGRNTGELFF. J is TRBJ2-2 and V is TRBV6-5, with a tentative D call TRBD1 (5 bases). Germline V gene sequence: CDR1 MNHEY, CDR2 SVGAGI. Trimming took 3 bases from V and 2 from J, leaving 13 bases between them. This CDR3 spans 16 amino acids.